The 7 T cell receptor beta chains below were found in one sample sequenced in a study of CD8+CD57+ T cells in acquired aplastic anemia. Patients sequenced had flow cytometry evidence of CD8+CD57+ cell expansion. Profiling of TCR beta VDJ combinations and CDR3 sequences used genomic DNA as template. TCRdb analysed the reads with MiXCR anew, one entry per CDR3 protein. The top ten hold about 8.3% of the sample, which has about 250,000 distinct CDR3 sequences, around 45% seen once. The specimen was sorted CD4+, CD8+, or CD8+CD57+ T cells (not recorded which) from PBMCs. The receptors stem from a human donor with aplastic anemia.

Ten or more counts support this clonotype. The chain recombines TRBV19 with TRBJ2-2, with D maybe TRBD2 (5 bases). V lost 6 bases and J lost 4, with 18 bases in between. Germline CDR1 reads LNHDA; CDR2 reads SQIVND (reference sequence). The CDR3 consists of 16 residues. CDR3 sequence (DNA): TGTGCCAGTAGGATTTTCACTAGATGGGGCACCGGGGAGCTGTTTTTT. Protein: CASRIFTRWGTGELFF.

CDR3 nucleotide sequence: TGCGCCAGCAGAGTAGGGACAGGGGGCTACACCTTC. This sequence encodes CASRVGTGGYTF. The V call is TRBV10-1, the J call TRBJ1-2; 9 nucleotides line up with TRBD1. CDR3 length equals 12 residues. The ends lost 6 bases at V and 8 bases at J; junction bases unmatched: 4. CDR1 is WNHNN, CDR2 SYGVQD, per germline (reference sequence).

This clonotype was observed at least ten times. This chain uses TRBV19 with TRBJ2-1; D remains ambiguous. V dropped 2 bases and J dropped 3 bases, with 14 bases sitting between them. Germline V gene lookup returns CDR1 LNHDA and CDR2 SQIVND (reference sequence). This CDR3 contains 16 residues. This CDR3 is CASSILVVIGYNEQFF. DNA for the CDR3: TGTGCCAGTAGTATATTAGTAGTTATCGGCTACAATGAGCAGTTCTTC.

In its sample, this clonotype was seen many times. V and J are TRBV9 and TRBJ2-2; D may correspond to TRBD1 or TRBD2 (5 bases each). This CDR3 spans 15 amino acids. Germline CDR1 reads SGDLS; CDR2 reads YYNGEE. With 0 bases removed from V and 4 bases from J, the gap between germline ends came to 10 bases. The CDR3 DNA sequence: TGTGCCAGCAGCGTAGGGAAAGGGACCACCGGGGAGCTGTTTTTT. This sequence encodes CASSVGKGTTGELFF.

The gene calls are TRBV20-1 and TRBJ1-5, with D hard to call. Trimming cost V 3 bases and J 2 bases, with 8 bases left between them. Germline values: CDR1 DFQATT, CDR2 SNEGSKA (reference sequence). The CDR3 loop spans 13 amino acids. The CDR3 DNA is TGCAGTGCTAGCGCGGCCGGCAATCAGCCCCAGCATTTT. Encoded protein: CSASAAGNQPQHF.

This clonotype was counted at least ten times. The chain links TRBV6-5 to TRBJ1-2; 11 positions match TRBD1. The CDR3 runs 13 residues. Germline trimming cut 10 bases from V and 6 bases from J; bases unmatched to any gene: 7. Germline V CDR1 and CDR2: MNHEY, SVGAGI. CDR3 in amino acids: CATRLGQGDGYTF. The CDR3 DNA follows: TGTGCCACCCGATTGGGACAGGGGGATGGCTACACCTTC.

The chain combines TRBV5-1 with TRBJ1-2; 9 bases align to TRBD1. After removal of 4 bases from V and 8 bases from J, the junction contained 6 bases not matched to a gene. This CDR3 region has 13 residues. Germline assignment: CDR1 SGHRS and CDR2 YFSETQ. Here the CDR3 DNA reads TGCGCCAGCAGCCCTACGGACAGGGGAGGCTACACCTTC. This translates into CASSPTDRGGYTF.